What follows is one T cell receptor (beta chain) and its context. This sample was included in a study of TIL therapy for anti-PD-1-resistant metastatic lung cancer. Study background: Median tumor PD-L1 proportion score was 5% to 7%. Tumors carried a median about 1.5 non-synonymous mutations per megabase.

This was the immunoSEQ v3 assay. Some clones are missing from TCRdb's copy, which holds only in-frame ones; the method was immunoSEQ multiplex PCR. This table holds tens of thousands of clones, around 70% found once. Time point indicated: pre-treatment sample, taken before nivolumab and TIL therapy. Adults with stage 4 NSCLC were enrolled in a phase I trial. This specimen consisted of blood, obtained at baseline. This clonotype originated in a person aged 25-80 years with non-small cell lung cancer.

The CDR3 region is CARSAGRGGRVGDGANVLTF. The CDR3 coding sequence is TGTGCCAGAAGCGCGGGCCGAGGCGGGAGGGTTGGAGATGGGGCCAACGTCCTGACTTTC. The rearrangement uses TRBV5-3 and TRBJ2-6; 9 bases agree with TRBD2. TRBV5-3 is an ORF, and what it does is uncertain. This CDR3 region has 20 residues. The junction had 17 bases not matched to a gene; V was cut back by 4 bases and J by 3 bases.